The entry below describes one T cell receptor (beta chain). This CDR3 is built from 13 residues. Trimming removed 4 bases from V and 4 bases from J, with 8 bases in between. The germline CDR1 and CDR2 sequences are SGHVS and FNYEAQ. Using immunoSEQ multiplex PCR, the repertoire was profiled, and TCRdb retains in-frame clones only, with some absent. This table holds roughly 240,000 clones, roughly 79% found once. These data come from a study of blood T cell repertoires in COVID-19. The material sequenced was peripheral blood. This sequence originates from a woman older than 75 with acute or convalescent COVID-19. The chain combines TRBV7-6 with TRBJ1-3, with no clear D. The CDR3 DNA is TGTGCCAGCAGCTATTACATGGGAAACACCATATATTTT. Its protein is CASSYYMGNTIYF.